This T cell receptor beta chain was identified in a study of OX40 agonist ivuxolimab in advanced cancers. For the study at large: Patients enrolled in dose escalation were diagnosed with hepatocellular carcinoma, melanoma, renal cell or head and neck cancer.

Per germline, CDR1 SGHAT and CDR2 FQNNGV. Trimming removed 5 bases at V and 1 base at J, with 20 bases between. The CDR3 runs 17 residues. Study findings and constraints: On average, CD8+ T cells showed a greater number of expanded clones than CD4+. The expanded peripheral T cells' antigen specificity was not determined.

Points on this clone: As yet, its antigen is unknown.

Measured with immunoSEQ multiplex PCR; TCRdb has only the in-frame clones, and not every one. Among some 27,000 clones, around 85% were seen once, and the ten largest hold roughly 15%. Baseline was the first blood sampling point, followed by cycle 4 day 1 and cycle 7 day 1. This chain joins TRBV11-2 and TRBJ1-1, with D perhaps TRBD1 (6 bases). The TCR was taken from an adult with an advanced solid tumor such as melanoma, head and neck, liver or kidney cancer. The starting material was CD4+ or CD8+ T cells sorted from blood, obtained in a trial of the OX40 agonist ivuxolimab. The DNA for the CDR3 is TGTGCCAGCAGCCCCCGGATGCAGGGGCTCAAGAACACTGAAGCTTTCTTT. It is translated as CASSPRMQGLKNTEAFF.